The following is a T cell receptor (beta chain) sequence with its context. The sample comes from a study of blood T cell repertoires in COVID-19. The protocol was immunoSEQ multiplex PCR, while the TCRdb copy is restricted to in-frame clones and leaves out a portion. This table has some 150,000 clones, 79% appearing once. V was clipped by 0 bases and J by 4 bases; unmatched bases: 4. Germline-derived CDR1 and CDR2 are MNHEY and SVGAGI. The CDR3 consists of 16 residues. The rearrangement uses TRBV6-5 and TRBJ1-3; TRBD1 agrees at 9 bases. The origin of this receptor is a middle-aged man with active or convalescent COVID-19. The specimen was peripheral blood. The CDR3 DNA reads TGTGCCAGCAGTTACTCAGGGACAGGGTCCGGAAACACCATATATTTT. Protein product: CASSYSGTGSGNTIYF.